What follows are 22 T cell receptor beta chains derived from one specimen sequenced in a study of blood T cell repertoires in COVID-19. TCRdb's copy holds only in-frame clones and misses some; the assay was immunoSEQ multiplex PCR. The table includes hundreds of thousands of clones, roughly 89% detected once. The specimen was peripheral blood. Every receptor here comes from a woman younger than 45 with acute or convalescent COVID-19.

The rearrangement links TRBV6-5 to TRBJ1-1; D is undetermined. The CDR3 contains 15 residues. Trimming pared 2 bases from V and 2 bases from J, leaving 12 bases between. The V gene's germline CDR1 is MNHEY and CDR2 SVGAGI. The CDR3 DNA reads TGTGCCAGCAGTTACACGTGGACGGGAAACACTGAAGCTTTCTTT. Amino acids: CASSYTWTGNTEAFF.

This clone was recorded only once. The J gene is TRBJ1-1, the V gene TRBV2; D not certain. This CDR3 comprises 11 residues. V shed 7 bases and J shed 6 bases, with 9 bases lying between them. The germline V gene has CDR1 SNHLY and CDR2 FYNNEI. The CDR3 region is CASINYAEAFF. The CDR3 DNA reads as TGTGCCAGCATTAACTATGCTGAAGCTTTCTTT. Looking up the rest from reference TRBV2 and TRBJ1-1 gives the full variable domain: EPEVTQTPSHQVTQMGQEVILRCVPISNHLYFYWYRQILGQKVEFLVSFYNNEISEKSEIFDDQFSVERPDGSNFTLKIRSTKLEDSAMYFCASINYAEAFFGQGTRLTVV.

The chain carries TRBV6-4 and TRBJ1-2; TRBD1 matches at 8 bases. Germline trimming cut 7 bases from V and 6 bases from J; bases unmatched to any gene: 13. This CDR3 has 15 residues. Germline lookup yields CDR1 MRHNA and CDR2 SNTAGT. DNA for the CDR3: TGTGCCAGCAAACTTAATTTCGGACAGGGTGATGGCTACACCTTC. It codes for CASKLNFGQGDGYTF.

V and J are TRBV24-1 and TRBJ2-7, with D maybe TRBD1 (5 bases). CDR1 KGHDR and CDR2 SFDVKD come from the germline V gene. The V end lost 4 bases, the J end lost 0 bases, and 15 bases lay between the germline ends. The CDR3 sequence is 16 residues long. CDR3 coding DNA: TGTGCCACCAGTGACTGGACACTTCGGAGCTCCTACGAGCAGTACTTC. This codes for CATSDWTLRSSYEQYF.

The V and J genes are TRBV19 and TRBJ2-5, with 15 bases aligning to TRBD2. With 9 bases clipped from V and 3 bases from J, the junction kept 5 bases outside the gene matches. The CDR3 has 15 amino acids. In germline, CDR1 is LNHDA, CDR2 SQIVND (reference sequence). CDR3 sequence: CASVGLAGGKETQYF. The CDR3 coding sequence is TGTGCCAGCGTGGGACTAGCGGGGGGAAAAGAGACCCAGTACTTC.

J is TRBJ2-5 and V is TRBV5-4; 8 nucleotides match TRBD2. Per germline, CDR1 SGHNT and CDR2 YYREEE (reference sequence). The V and J ends lost 1 base and 2 bases, in that order; junction bases with no gene match: 4. The CDR3 length is 15 residues. CDR3 nucleotides: TGTGCCAGCAGCTTGAAGAGCGGGGGACAAGAGACCCAGTACTTC. The encoded protein is CASSLKSGGQETQYF.

V is TRBV5-6 and J is TRBJ1-2; D is uncertain. V shed 0 bases and J shed 10 bases, with 16 bases lying between them. CDR1 is SGHDT and CDR2 is YYEEEE in the germline V gene. The CDR3 is made up of 14 amino acids. CDR3 in amino acids: CASSLDRPQRDYTF. The CDR3 DNA is TGTGCCAGCAGCTTGGACCGACCCCAGAGGGACTACACCTTC.

This chain connects TRBV5-1 to TRBJ2-3; TRBD2 aligns across 9 bases. The germline gives CDR1 SGHRS, CDR2 YFSETQ. The CDR3 runs 14 residues. Trimming at V came to 0 bases and at J to 4 bases, leaving 0 bases not matched to a gene. CDR3 coding DNA: TGCGCCAGCAGCTTGGCTAGCGGGGCAGATACGCAGTATTTT. As protein: CASSLASGADTQYF.

The genes are TRBV6-5 and TRBJ1-1; no firm D call. Germline V gene data show CDR1 as MNHEY and CDR2 as SVGAGI. The CDR3 has 11 residues. V lost 4 bases and J 11 bases, leaving 11 bases between the germline ends. DNA for the CDR3: TGTGCCAGCAGTTCCAGGATCGGTGCTTTCTTT. Its protein product is CASSSRIGAFF.

This clone has only one observation. The rearrangement uses TRBV7-3 and TRBJ1-4; TRBD1 might be the D (5 bases). CDR3 size: 18 residues. V was shortened by 2 bases and J by 4 bases, with 20 bases between the two germline ends. Germline loops: CDR1 SGHTA, CDR2 FQGTGA. The CDR3 here is CASSLSRLRGFHNEKLFF. CDR3 nucleotide sequence: TGTGCCAGCAGCTTATCTCGGCTCCGGGGGTTTCATAATGAAAAACTGTTTTTT.

This chain's CDR3 is CSATTQYF. The CDR3 nucleotides are TGCAGTGCTACAACCCAGTACTTC. V gene TRBV20-1 combines with J gene TRBJ2-5; D is ambiguous. This CDR3 is 8 amino acids long. Trimming shortened V by 4 bases and J by 8 bases, and 2 bases separated the two germline ends. CDR1 is DFQATT and CDR2 is SNEGSKA in the germline V gene (reference sequence).

At least ten counts were recorded for this clone. This chain joins TRBV14 and TRBJ2-2, with 9 positions matching TRBD2. Unmatched junction bases numbered 9, after V lost 4 bases and J lost 6 bases. CDR1 and CDR2 from the germline V gene are SGHDN and FVKESK. The CDR3 loop spans 16 amino acids. CDR3 in DNA: TGTGCCAGCAGCCCCCGTGGTAGCGGGGGATCCGGGGAGCTGTTTTTT. It specifies CASSPRGSGGSGELFF.

The chain joins TRBV10-3 to TRBJ2-7; 8 nucleotides match TRBD2. This CDR3 is built from 14 residues. Germline V CDR1 and CDR2: ENHRY, SYGVKD. V lost 6 bases to trimming and J lost 4 bases; unmatched junction nucleotides: 8. The CDR3 nucleotides are TGTGCCATCAGCGGACTAGCTCACTCTTACGAGCAGTACTTC. Its protein is CAISGLAHSYEQYF.

This chain connects TRBV5-1 to TRBJ1-1; D unresolved. The germline CDR1 and CDR2 sequences are SGHRS and YFSETQ. CDR3 length equals 14 residues. The V end lost 2 bases, the J end lost 1 base, and 9 bases lay between the germline ends. This CDR3 is CASSFVGENTEAFF. CDR3 coding DNA: TGCGCCAGCAGCTTCGTCGGAGAGAACACTGAAGCTTTCTTT.

The chain is built from TRBV6-1 and TRBJ2-5, with TRBD1 as a possible D gene (6 bases). CDR3 size: 14 residues. The ends were cut back, 5 bases at V and 1 base at J, with 11 bases in the middle. CDR1 is MNHNS and CDR2 is SASEGT in the germline V gene. In DNA form, the CDR3 reads TGTGCCAGCAGTCTTCGACAGGCCCAAGAGACCCAGTACTTC. As protein: CASSLRQAQETQYF.

This sequence joins TRBV5-1 and TRBJ1-5; TRBD1 matches at 8 bases. CDR3 length equals 13 residues. The germline V gene encodes CDR1 SGHRS and CDR2 YFSETQ. The trim removed 4 bases at V and 7 bases at J, leaving 4 bases unmatched. The CDR3 protein is CASSGDRGQPQHF. As DNA, the CDR3 is TGCGCCAGCAGCGGTGACAGGGGACAGCCCCAGCATTTT. Drawing the rest from reference TRBV5-1 and TRBJ1-5, the complete variable domain is KAGVTQTPRYLIKTRGQQVTLSCSPISGHRSVSWYQQTPGQGLQFLFEYFSETQRNKGNFPGRFSGRQFSNSRSEMNVSTLELGDSALYLCASSGDRGQPQHFGDGTRLSIL.

V usage is TRBV7-9 and J usage is TRBJ2-1; TRBD1 aligns across 9 bases. Germline V gene data show CDR1 as SEHNR and CDR2 as FQNEAQ (reference sequence). The CDR3 is 15 amino acids. J lost 3 bases, V lost 1 base, and 1 base had no gene match. CDR3 coding DNA: TGTGCCAGCAGCTTAGTGGACAGGGGCTACAATGAGCAGTTCTTC. Protein: CASSLVDRGYNEQFF. The whole variable domain, remainder taken from reference TRBV7-9 and TRBJ2-1, is DTGVSQNPRHKITKRGQNVTFRCDPISEHNRLYWYRQTLGQGPEFLTYFQNEAQLEKSRLLSDRFSAERPKGSFSTLEIQRTEQGDSAMYLCASSLVDRGYNEQFFGPGTRLTVL.

V and J are TRBV6-5 and TRBJ1-1; a weak D match, TRBD1 (6 bases). Trimming removed 7 bases from V and 9 bases from J, with 12 bases in between. Germline V gene sequence: CDR1 MNHEY, CDR2 SVGAGI. The CDR3 runs to 11 residues. The CDR3 spells CASNKGDQAFF. DNA for the CDR3: TGTGCCAGCAATAAGGGGGATCAAGCTTTCTTT.

DNA for the CDR3: TGTGCCAGTAGTATTTCAACGACAGATTCACCCCTCCACTTT. Protein product: CASSISTTDSPLHF. V and J are TRBV19 and TRBJ1-6, with D perhaps TRBD1 (5 bases). Deletions cut 3 bases from V and 8 bases from J, with 11 bases between. The CDR3 runs 14 residues. Germline CDR1 and CDR2: LNHDA and SQIVND (reference sequence).

V and J are TRBV28 and TRBJ1-4; the D is unclear. V was shortened by 5 bases and J by 4 bases, with 5 bases between the two germline ends. This CDR3 is 12 amino acids long. Germline loops: CDR1 MDHEN, CDR2 SYDVKM. Here the CDR3 reads CASSPINEKLFF. CDR3 coding DNA: TGTGCCAGCAGTCCAATTAATGAAAAACTGTTTTTT.

A few counts support this clone. At the DNA level, this CDR3 is encoded by other sequences in the same sample as well. The V call is TRBV18, the J call TRBJ1-5, with 10 bases that match TRBD1. From germline, CDR1 is KGHSH and CDR2 LQKENI. The CDR3 sequence is 14 residues long. After removal of 3 bases from V and 7 bases from J, the junction contained 3 bases not matched to a gene. The CDR3 DNA reads TGTGCCAGCTCACCCGGACAGGGGGGACAGCCCCAGCATTTT. Translated, it gives CASSPGQGGQPQHF.

This clone was seen more than once but under ten times. This chain joins TRBV6-5 and TRBJ2-2; the match to TRBD1 covers 7 bases. The CDR3 totals 14 residues. J was trimmed by 7 bases and V by 6 bases; bases with no gene match: 8. Germline values: CDR1 MNHEY, CDR2 SVGAGI. Here the CDR3 DNA reads TGTGCCAGCAGAGGGGACAGTTCTTTCGGGGAGCTGTTTTTT. Residues: CASRGDSSFGELFF.